These 19 T cell receptor beta chains originate from one sample sequenced in a study of blood T cell repertoires in COVID-19 (dated by TCRdb to the early 2020s). The library was prepared using the immunoSEQ multiplex PCR assay. TCRdb carries this immuneACCESS record with in-frame sequences only. Its versions omit some clonotypes, under half of them owing to an unresolved V gene in the studies checked, with the rest unexplained. The table for this sample lists some 150,000 clones; around 86% of them were counted only once. Over 2% of the sample is in the top ten clones. The sample was peripheral blood. The source is a man aged 50-59 years with active COVID-19.

V usage is TRBV29-1 and J usage is TRBJ1-2, with 12 bases identical to TRBD1. The CDR3 is made up of 13 amino acids. Germline V CDR1 and CDR2: SQVTM, ANQGSEA. With V trimmed by 7 bases and J by 7 bases, 7 bases remained unmatched. CDR3 sequence (DNA): TGCAGCGCTTGGGGACAGGGGGCACTTGGCTACACCTTC. Encoded protein: CSAWGQGALGYTF.

V gene TRBV5-4 combines with J gene TRBJ2-1; 14 bases agree with TRBD2. The trim removed 0 bases at V and 9 bases at J, leaving 5 bases unmatched. This CDR3 spans 16 amino acids. CDR1 is SGHNT and CDR2 is YYREEE in the germline V gene (reference sequence). The CDR3 DNA is TGTGCCAGCAGCTTGGGACTAGCGGGGGGGCAAAGTGAGCAGTTCTTC. Protein: CASSLGLAGGQSEQFF.

The genes are TRBV15 and TRBJ1-4, with a possible D match to TRBD1 (6 bases). The CDR3 contains 17 residues. The V and J ends lost 5 bases and 0 bases respectively, with 16 bases between them. CDR1 LNHNV and CDR2 YYDKDF come from the germline V gene (reference sequence). This chain's CDR3 is CATSGRLDRSTNEKLFF. The CDR3 DNA follows: TGTGCCACCAGCGGTCGATTAGACAGGTCAACTAATGAAAAACTGTTTTTT. The full variable domain, rest sourced from reference TRBV15 and TRBJ1-4, is DAMVIQNPRYQVTQFGKPVTLSCSQTLNHNVMYWYQQKSSQAPKLLFHYYDKDFNNEADTPDNFQSRRPNTSFCFLDIRSPGLGDTAMYLCATSGRLDRSTNEKLFFGSGTQLSVL.

Only one count was recorded for this clone. V and J are TRBV5-8 and TRBJ2-3, with TRBD2 identical over 11 bases. With 2 bases clipped from V and 0 bases from J, the junction kept 8 bases outside the gene matches. Germline-derived CDR1 and CDR2 are SGHTS and YDEGEE. The CDR3 loop spans 18 amino acids. The CDR3: CASSLGLAGSYSTDTQYF. The CDR3 region has the DNA TGTGCCAGCAGCTTAGGACTAGCGGGTTCTTATAGCACAGATACGCAGTATTTT.

This clone was seen just once. The CDR3, as DNA: TGTGCCTGGAGTATGCGGGGGGGCACTGGAAACACCATATATTTT. This gives the protein CAWSMRGGTGNTIYF. This chain uses TRBV30 with TRBJ1-3; D might be TRBD1 (6 bases). CDR1 and CDR2 from the germline V gene are GTSNPN and SVGIG (reference sequence). The CDR3 loop spans 15 amino acids. V was trimmed by 2 bases and J by 2 bases, leaving 13 bases between them.

Only one count was recorded for this clone. The chain has TRBV7-9 and TRBJ1-6; D is unclear. Trimming took 1 base from V and 0 from J, leaving 4 bases between them. Germline lookup yields CDR1 SEHNR and CDR2 FQNEAQ (reference sequence). This CDR3 has 15 amino acids. CDR3 bases: TGTGCCAGCAGCTTAGACAACTCCTATAATTCACCCCTCCACTTT. Its translation is CASSLDNSYNSPLHF.

The CDR3 reads CASSPRTGANYGYTF. Here the CDR3 DNA reads TGTGCCAGCAGCCCGAGGACAGGGGCTAACTATGGCTACACCTTC. The V call is TRBV11-2, the J call TRBJ1-2; 9 bases are a match to TRBD1. V lost 5 bases and J lost 0; bases outside the gene matches: 4. CDR3 size: 15 residues. Germline CDR1 and CDR2: SGHAT and FQNNGV.

The rearrangement links TRBV21-1 to TRBJ2-5; the table's D call TRBD1 went unverified against the DNA. TRBV21-1 is a pseudogene locus. There are 15 residues in the CDR3. CDR3 amino acids: CASSTTGGFVETQYF. CDR3 bases: TGTGCCAGCAGCACTACAGGGGGGTTCGTAGAGACCCAGTACTTC.

This chain uses TRBV19 with TRBJ1-5; no firm D call. Germline lookup yields CDR1 LNHDA and CDR2 SQIVND (reference sequence). The CDR3 has 15 amino acids. The V end lost 1 base, the J end lost 0 bases, and 7 bases lay between the germline ends. The CDR3 DNA reads as TGTGCCAGTAGTATAGCGGTCCTTAGCAATCAGCCCCAGCATTTT. Its protein is CASSIAVLSNQPQHF.

The chain combines TRBV3-1 (or the pseudogene TRBV3-2) with TRBJ1-2; D unresolved. The CDR3 is 11 residues long. The germline V gene has CDR1 LGHDT and CDR2 YNNKEL (reference sequence). V was clipped by 9 bases and J by 5 bases, with 10 bases between them. CDR3 in amino acids: CASGLGYGYTF. CDR3 DNA: TGTGCCAGTGGGCTTGGGTATGGCTACACCTTC.

V gene TRBV19 combines with J gene TRBJ2-1, with a weak D call TRBD2 (5 bases). Trimming pared 3 bases from V and 8 bases from J, leaving 17 bases between. The germline V gene has CDR1 LNHDA and CDR2 SQIVND (reference sequence). The CDR3 is 15 residues long. CDR3 bases: TGTGCCAGTAGTATGCCCCCCAAGGGAGATGATGAGCAGTTCTTC. Protein product: CASSMPPKGDDEQFF.

The genes are TRBV7-2 and TRBJ1-1, with D possibly matching TRBD1 (5 bases). From germline, CDR1 is SGHTA and CDR2 FQGNSA. V was trimmed by 1 base and J by 11 bases, leaving 11 bases between them. This CDR3 is built from 12 residues. The CDR3 DNA follows: TGTGCCAGCAGCTTAGTAGTAGGGGTTGCTTTCTTT. Translation gives CASSLVVGVAFF.

The CDR3 protein is CASSPGQGYGDNRPQHF. The CDR3 DNA reads TGTGCCAGCTCACCAGGACAGGGGTACGGGGACAATCGTCCCCAGCATTTT. The chain has TRBV18 and TRBJ1-5; 9 bases map to TRBD1. After removal of 2 bases from V and 10 bases from J, the junction contained 15 bases not matched to a gene. CDR3 length equals 17 residues. Germline CDR1 is KGHSH and CDR2 is LQKENI.

Only one count was recorded for this clone. This chain connects TRBV2 to TRBJ2-5; 8 nucleotides agree with TRBD1. V was pared by 6 bases and J by 1 base, with 10 bases of the junction left unmatched. The germline gives CDR1 SNHLY, CDR2 FYNNEI. The CDR3 covers 16 residues. CDR3 DNA sequence: TGTGCCAGCAGGGCTACAGGGGGGTCTCCCCAAGAGACCCAGTACTTC. It translates to CASRATGGSPQETQYF.

This rearrangement joins TRBV2 to TRBJ2-2; 12 positions agree with TRBD2. After removal of 7 bases from V and 8 bases from J, the junction contained 8 bases not matched to a gene. Germline assignment: CDR1 SNHLY and CDR2 FYNNEI. This CDR3 spans 15 amino acids. The CDR3 loop is CASMGLAGGRGELFF. In nucleotides, the CDR3 is TGTGCCAGCATGGGTCTAGCGGGGGGGCGTGGGGAGCTGTTTTTT.

This sequence joins TRBV6-5 and TRBJ1-6, with 10 bases aligning to TRBD1. Trimming took 6 bases from V and 7 from J; bases not matched to a gene: 6. The CDR3 runs to 15 residues. Germline V CDR1 and CDR2: MNHEY, SVGAGI. For the CDR3, the DNA is TGTGCCAGCAGACCCGGACAGGGGGAGAATTCACCCCTCCACTTT. This codes for CASRPGQGENSPLHF.

The chain employs TRBV7-3 and TRBJ2-2, with D perhaps TRBD2 (5 bases). CDR1 and CDR2 (germline): SGHTA, FQGTGA. The ends were cut back, 0 bases at V and 7 bases at J, with 9 bases in the middle. This CDR3 is built from 14 residues. Written as DNA, the CDR3 is TGTGCCAGCAGCTTAACCGACTATAACGGGGAGCTGTTTTTT. It translates to CASSLTDYNGELFF.

The chain links TRBV7-2 to TRBJ1-2, with D unresolved. Germline CDR1 SGHTA, CDR2 FQGNSA. This CDR3 has 15 amino acids. Trimming removed 5 bases at V and 5 bases at J, with 18 bases between. The CDR3 DNA follows: TGTGCCAGCAGCCTCCGGTTTGGAGGAAGATATGGCTACACCTTC. Its translation is CASSLRFGGRYGYTF.

The chain is built from TRBV7-9 and TRBJ2-1; 12 nucleotides line up with TRBD1. The trim removed 7 bases at V and 3 bases at J, leaving 10 bases unmatched. This CDR3 region has 17 residues. Germline V CDR1 and CDR2: SEHNR, FQNEAQ (reference sequence). CDR3 in DNA: TGTGCCAGCACCCCTGCCCGGGACAGGGGGCTCTACAATGAGCAGTTCTTC. It is translated as CASTPARDRGLYNEQFF. Drawing the rest from reference TRBV7-9 and TRBJ2-1, the complete variable domain is DTGVSQNPRHKITKRGQNVTFRCDPISEHNRLYWYRQTLGQGPEFLTYFQNEAQLEKSRLLSDRFSAERPKGSFSTLEIQRTEQGDSAMYLCASTPARDRGLYNEQFFGPGTRLTVL.